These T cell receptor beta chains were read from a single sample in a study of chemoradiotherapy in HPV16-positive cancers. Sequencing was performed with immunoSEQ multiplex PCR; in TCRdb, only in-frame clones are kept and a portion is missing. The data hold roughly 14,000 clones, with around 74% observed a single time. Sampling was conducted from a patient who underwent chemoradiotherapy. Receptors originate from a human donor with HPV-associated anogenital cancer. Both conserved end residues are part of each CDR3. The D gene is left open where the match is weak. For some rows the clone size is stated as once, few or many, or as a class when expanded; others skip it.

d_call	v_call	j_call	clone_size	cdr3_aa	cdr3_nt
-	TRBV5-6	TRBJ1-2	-	CASSPPRGTPYGYTF	TGTGCCAGCAGCCCTCCTAGGGGAACTCCCTATGGCTACACCTTC
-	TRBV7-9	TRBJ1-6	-	CASSFLATFNSPLHF	TGTGCCAGCAGCTTCCTAGCCACTTTTAATTCACCCCTCCACTTT
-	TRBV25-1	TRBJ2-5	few	CASSPGRGIVETQYF	TGTGCCAGCAGCCCTGGACGGGGGATCGTGGAGACCCAGTACTTC
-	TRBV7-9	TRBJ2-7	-	CASSLDRETGPSYEQYF	TGTGCCAGCAGCTTAGACAGGGAAACGGGCCCTTCCTACGAGCAGTACTTC
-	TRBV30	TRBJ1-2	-	CAWSVLGNGYTF	TGTGCCTGGAGTGTATTAGGGAATGGCTACACCTTC
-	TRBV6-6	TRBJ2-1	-	CASSLSLRGLRNEQFF	TGTGCCAGCAGTTTATCTTTGAGAGGGCTAAGGAATGAGCAGTTCTTC
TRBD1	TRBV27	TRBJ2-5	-	CASRRTGGWTQYF	TGTGCCAGCAGAAGGACAGGGGGGTGGACCCAGTACTTC
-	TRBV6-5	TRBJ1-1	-	CASSYAGDTEAFF	TGTGCCAGCAGTTACGCAGGGGACACTGAAGCTTTCTTT
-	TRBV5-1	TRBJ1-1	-	CASSLRGANTEAFF	TGCGCCAGCAGCTTACGTGGGGCCAACACTGAAGCTTTCTTT
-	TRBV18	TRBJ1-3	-	CASSQGGGRLDSSSGNTIYF	TGTGCCAGCTCACAGGGGGGCGGACGGCTGGACAGTTCTTCTGGAAACACCATATATTTT
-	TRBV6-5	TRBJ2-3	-	CASSQVVGTDTQYF	TGTGCCAGCAGTCAGGTGGTTGGCACAGATACGCAGTATTTT
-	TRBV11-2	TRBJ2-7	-	CASSPHRGSSYEQYF	TGTGCCAGCAGCCCACATAGGGGGTCCTCTTACGAGCAGTACTTC
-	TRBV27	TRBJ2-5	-	CASSPGETQYF	TGTGCCAGCAGTCCGGGGGAGACCCAGTACTTC
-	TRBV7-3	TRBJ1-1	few	CASSFSLNTEAFF	TGTGCCAGCAGCTTCAGTCTGAACACTGAAGCTTTCTTT
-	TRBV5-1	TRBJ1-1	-	CASSLFSENTEAFF	TGCGCCAGCAGCTTGTTTTCCGAGAACACTGAAGCTTTCTTT
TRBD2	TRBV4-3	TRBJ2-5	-	CASSHGLAGETQYF	TGCGCCAGCAGCCACGGACTAGCAGGAGAGACCCAGTACTTC
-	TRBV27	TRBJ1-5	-	CASSPSGRGLNSNQPQHF	TGTGCCAGCAGTCCCTCCGGCAGGGGCCTAAACAGCAATCAGCCCCAGCATTTT
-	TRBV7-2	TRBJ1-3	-	CASSLGGVGNTIYF	TGTGCCAGCAGCTTAGGAGGGGTCGGAAACACCATATATTTT
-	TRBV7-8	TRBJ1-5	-	CASSLGAGLNQPQHF	TGTGCCAGCAGCTTAGGAGCGGGCCTGAATCAGCCCCAGCATTTT
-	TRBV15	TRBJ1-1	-	CATSAMAKGEAFF	TGTGCCACCAGCGCCATGGCGAAGGGGGAAGCTTTCTTT
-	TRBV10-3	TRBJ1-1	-	CAISEAGQGTEAFF	TGTGCCATCAGTGAAGCGGGGCAGGGCACTGAAGCTTTCTTT
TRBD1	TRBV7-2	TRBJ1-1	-	CASSLVRTGDTEAFF	TGTGCCAGCAGCTTAGTAAGGACAGGGGACACTGAAGCTTTCTTT
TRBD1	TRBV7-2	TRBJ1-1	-	CASSPEGRGRSNEAFF	TGTGCCAGCAGCCCGGAGGGCAGGGGGCGATCTAATGAAGCTTTCTTT
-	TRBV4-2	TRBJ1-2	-	CASSQSSGTGRGGYTF	TGTGCCAGCAGCCAAAGTTCCGGGACGGGGAGAGGTGGCTACACCTTC
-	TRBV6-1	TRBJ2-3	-	CASSEVGGATQYF	TGTGCCAGCAGTGAGGTAGGGGGGGCTACGCAGTATTTT
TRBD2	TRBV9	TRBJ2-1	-	CASSVDGGGVDEQFF	TGTGCCAGCAGCGTAGACGGCGGGGGGGTGGATGAGCAGTTCTTC
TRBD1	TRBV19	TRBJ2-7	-	CASSRQGGSYEQYF	TGTGCCAGTAGCCGACAGGGTGGTTCCTACGAGCAGTACTTC
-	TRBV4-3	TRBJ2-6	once	CASSQDPGANVLTF	TGCGCCAGCAGCCAAGATCCCGGGGCCAACGTCCTGACTTTC
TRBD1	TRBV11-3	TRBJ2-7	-	CASSLVRQGAYEQYF	TGTGCCAGCAGCTTGGTGAGACAGGGGGCCTACGAGCAGTACTTC
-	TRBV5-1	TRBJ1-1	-	CASSSATLVEAFF	TGCGCCAGCAGCTCCGCGACACTCGTGGAGGCTTTCTTT
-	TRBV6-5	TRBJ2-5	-	CASRRGVQETQYF	TGTGCCAGCAGGCGGGGTGTCCAAGAGACCCAGTACTTC
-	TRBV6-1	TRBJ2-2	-	CASSGNRNTGELFF	TGTGCCAGCAGTGGAAACAGGAACACCGGGGAGCTGTTTTTT
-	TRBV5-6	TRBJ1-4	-	CASSLWVSEKLFF	TGTGCCAGCAGCTTGTGGGTCAGCGAAAAACTGTTTTTT
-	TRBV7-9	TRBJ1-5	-	CASSLVVGQLITPQHF	TGTGCCAGCAGCTTAGTTGTCGGACAGTTAATCACGCCCCAGCATTTT
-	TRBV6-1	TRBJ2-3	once	CASSERVSDTQYF	TGTGCCAGCAGTGAAAGGGTTTCAGATACGCAGTATTTT
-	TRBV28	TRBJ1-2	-	CASSLRDSLYGYTF	TGTGCCAGCAGTTTACGCGACAGTCTCTATGGCTACACCTTC
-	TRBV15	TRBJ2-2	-	CATSRGVGGLIGELFF	TGTGCCACCAGCAGAGGGGTCGGGGGTTTAATCGGGGAGCTGTTTTTT